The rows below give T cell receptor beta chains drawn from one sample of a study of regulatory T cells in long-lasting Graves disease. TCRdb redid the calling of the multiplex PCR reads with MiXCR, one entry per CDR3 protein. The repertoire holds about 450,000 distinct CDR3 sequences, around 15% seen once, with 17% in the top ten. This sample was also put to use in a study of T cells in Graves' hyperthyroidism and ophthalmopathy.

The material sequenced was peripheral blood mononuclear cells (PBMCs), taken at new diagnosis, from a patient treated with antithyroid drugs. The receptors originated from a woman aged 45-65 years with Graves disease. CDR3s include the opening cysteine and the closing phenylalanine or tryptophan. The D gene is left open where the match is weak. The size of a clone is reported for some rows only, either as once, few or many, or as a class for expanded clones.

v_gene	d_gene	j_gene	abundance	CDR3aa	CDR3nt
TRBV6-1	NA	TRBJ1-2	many	CASSESQEGYGYTF	TGTGCCAGCAGTGAATCGCAGGAGGGCTATGGCTACACCTTC
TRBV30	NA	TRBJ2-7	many	CAWSGQYDEQYF	TGTGCCTGGAGTGGCCAGTATGACGAGCAGTACTTC
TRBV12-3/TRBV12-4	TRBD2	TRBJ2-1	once	CASSSDSGREDNEQFF	TGTGCCAGCAGTTCAGATAGCGGGAGGGAAGACAATGAGCAGTTCTTC
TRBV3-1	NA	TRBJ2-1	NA	CASSPVRTTHNEQFF	TGTGCCAGCAGCCCGGTCAGGACTACTCACAATGAGCAGTTCTTC
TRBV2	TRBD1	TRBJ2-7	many	CASGPGQGREQYF	TGTGCCAGCGGTCCCGGACAGGGCCGAGAGCAGTACTTC
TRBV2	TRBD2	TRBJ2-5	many	CASSPGWASGTWSKTQYF	TGTGCCAGCAGTCCCGGGTGGGCTAGCGGGACCTGGTCGAAGACCCAGTACTTC
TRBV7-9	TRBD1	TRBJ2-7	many	CASGTGPNYEQYF	TGTGCCAGCGGGACAGGCCCGAACTACGAGCAGTACTTC
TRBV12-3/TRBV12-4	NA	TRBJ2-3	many	CASSLVGEDTQYF	TGTGCCAGCAGTTTAGTTGGGGAGGATACGCAGTATTTT
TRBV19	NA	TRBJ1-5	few	CASSPKKGIGNQPQHF	TGTGCCAGTAGTCCCAAAAAGGGGATTGGCAATCAGCCCCAGCATTTT
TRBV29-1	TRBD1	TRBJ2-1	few	CSVEWGQVYNEQFF	TGCAGCGTTGAATGGGGACAGGTTTACAATGAGCAGTTCTTC
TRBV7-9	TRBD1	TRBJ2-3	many	CASSLPGQGSTDTQYF	TGTGCCAGCAGCTTGCCGGGACAGGGGAGCACAGATACGCAGTATTTT
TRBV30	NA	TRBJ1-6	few	CAWSRADNSPLHF	TGTGCCTGGTCTAGGGCGGATAATTCACCCCTCCACTTT
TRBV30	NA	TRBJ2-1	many	CACTGYNEQFF	TGTGCCTGTACAGGGTACAATGAGCAGTTCTTC
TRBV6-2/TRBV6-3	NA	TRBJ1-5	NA	CASSPGPENQPQHF	TGTGCCAGCAGTCCCGGACCGGAGAATCAGCCCCAGCATTTT
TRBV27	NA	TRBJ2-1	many	CASSSSQGTRGYNEQFF	TGTGCCAGCAGTTCGTCCCAGGGTACCCGAGGGTACAATGAGCAGTTCTTC
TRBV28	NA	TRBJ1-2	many	CASSLKSGPAGYGYTF	TGTGCCAGCAGTTTAAAGTCAGGCCCGGCGGGGTATGGCTACACCTTC
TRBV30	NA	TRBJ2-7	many	CAWSSEHRALSYEQYF	TGTGCCTGGAGTTCGGAACACAGGGCTCTCTCCTACGAGCAGTACTTC
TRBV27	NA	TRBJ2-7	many	CASSSQGTSSYEQYF	TGTGCCAGCAGTTCTCAGGGGACCTCCTCCTACGAGCAGTACTTC
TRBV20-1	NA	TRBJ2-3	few	CSAPLLASTDTQYF	TGCAGTGCCCCCCTTCTAGCGAGCACAGATACGCAGTATTTT
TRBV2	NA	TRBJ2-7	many	CASGGIPLTTYEQYF	TGTGCCAGCGGAGGTATCCCTCTCACCACCTACGAGCAGTACTTC
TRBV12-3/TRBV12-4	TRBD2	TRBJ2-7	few	CASFLAGGPGEQYF	TGTGCCAGCTTCCTAGCGGGAGGGCCGGGGGAGCAGTACTTC
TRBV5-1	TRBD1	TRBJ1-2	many	CASGTGTAGGYTF	TGCGCCAGCGGGACAGGGACGGCGGGAGGCTACACCTTC
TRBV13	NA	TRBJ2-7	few	CASSPESGAARFKEQYF	TGTGCCAGCAGCCCAGAGTCGGGGGCAGCCCGATTTAAAGAGCAGTACTTC
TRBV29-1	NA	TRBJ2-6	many	CSTFAGANVLTF	TGCAGCACGTTCGCTGGGGCCAACGTCCTGACTTTC